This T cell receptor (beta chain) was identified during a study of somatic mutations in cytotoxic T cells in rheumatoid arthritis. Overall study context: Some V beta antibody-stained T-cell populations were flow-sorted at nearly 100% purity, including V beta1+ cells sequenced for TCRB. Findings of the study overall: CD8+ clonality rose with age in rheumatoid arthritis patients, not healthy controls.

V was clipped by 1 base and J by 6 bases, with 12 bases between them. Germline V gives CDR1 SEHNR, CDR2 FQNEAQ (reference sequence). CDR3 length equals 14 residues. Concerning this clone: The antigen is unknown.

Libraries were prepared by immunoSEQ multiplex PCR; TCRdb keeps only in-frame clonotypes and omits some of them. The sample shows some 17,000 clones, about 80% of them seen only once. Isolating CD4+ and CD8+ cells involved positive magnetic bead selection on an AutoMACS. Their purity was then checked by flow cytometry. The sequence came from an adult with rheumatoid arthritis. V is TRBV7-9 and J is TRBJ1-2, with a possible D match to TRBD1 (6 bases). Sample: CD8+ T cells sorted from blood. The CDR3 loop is CASSLVVRGDGYTF. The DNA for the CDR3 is TGTGCCAGCAGCTTAGTAGTCAGGGGCGATGGCTACACCTTC.